The T cell receptor (beta chain) under discussion was sequenced for a study of blood T cell repertoires in COVID-19. Study overall: T cells, B-cell-depleted T cells, or PBMCs supplied cDNA or gDNA.

TCRdb's copy holds only in-frame clones and misses some; the assay was immunoSEQ multiplex PCR. The sample lists around 90,000 clones, approximately 92% occurring once. Germline V gene sequence: CDR1 KGHSH, CDR2 LQKENI. The CDR3 covers 14 residues. Trimming shortened V by 4 bases and J by 4 bases, and 13 bases separated the two germline ends. The receptor's source is a woman aged 60-75 years with active COVID-19. The chain joins TRBV18 to TRBJ1-2; D is perhaps TRBD1 (6 bases). Sequencing was performed on peripheral blood. The CDR3 DNA is TGTGCCAGCTCACAGAACAGGGCTGGCTATGGCTACACCTTC. This sequence encodes CASSQNRAGYGYTF.